The 29 T cell receptor beta chains below all came from one sample that was sequenced in a study of blood T cell repertoires in COVID-19. Libraries were prepared by immunoSEQ multiplex PCR; TCRdb keeps only in-frame clonotypes and omits some of them. The sample lists tens of thousands of clones; around 88% were seen once. The sequenced sample consisted of peripheral blood. The source of these receptors is a human donor in a cohort sampled during active COVID-19.

This chain connects TRBV2 to TRBJ1-4; 7 bases agree with TRBD1. CDR3 length: 16 amino acids. Per the germline V gene, CDR1 is SNHLY and CDR2 is FYNNEI. With 8 bases clipped from V and 2 bases from J, the junction kept 11 bases outside the gene matches. This CDR3 is CASVRGQSNTNEKLFF. DNA of the CDR3: TGTGCCAGCGTCAGGGGACAGTCAAATACTAATGAAAAACTGTTTTTT.

The rearrangement links TRBV5-1 to TRBJ2-7, with D possibly being TRBD1 (6 bases). From germline, CDR1 is SGHRS and CDR2 YFSETQ. This CDR3 comprises 14 residues. V lost 6 bases, J lost 1 base, and 14 bases lay in between. The CDR3 loop is CASTGQTASYEQYF. The CDR3 DNA reads TGCGCCAGCACCGGACAGACCGCTTCCTACGAGCAGTACTTC.

The chain uses TRBV6-6 and TRBJ1-1; TRBD1 matches 8 bases. The ends lost 2 bases at V and 1 base at J; junction bases unmatched: 3. There are 15 residues in the CDR3. The germline CDR1 and CDR2 sequences are MNHNY and SVGAGI (reference sequence). DNA for the CDR3: TGTGCCAGCAGTTACGGGCAGGGGGCGAACACTGAAGCTTTCTTT. This translates into CASSYGQGANTEAFF.

J is TRBJ2-3 and V is TRBV30; D might be TRBD1 (6 bases). Germline V gene lookup returns CDR1 GTSNPN and CDR2 SVGIG (reference sequence). This CDR3 has 16 residues. Trimming left V 3 bases short and J 0 bases short, with 16 bases between. Written as DNA, the CDR3 is TGTGCCTGGAGCCAGGGACAACTTACTAGCACAGATACGCAGTATTTT. It encodes CAWSQGQLTSTDTQYF. Drawing the rest from reference TRBV30 and TRBJ2-3, the complete variable domain is SQTIHQWPATLVQPVGSPLSLECTVEGTSNPNLYWYRQAAGRGLQLLFYSVGIGQISSEVPQNLSASRPQDRQFILSSKKLLLSDSGFYLCAWSQGQLTSTDTQYFGPGTRLTVL.

This chain joins TRBV6-2 or TRBV6-3 and TRBJ1-1, with 8 nucleotides matching TRBD1. V lost 4 bases, J lost 4 bases, and 8 bases stayed unmatched. The germline CDR1 and CDR2 sequences are MNHEY and SVGEGT. The CDR3 sequence is 15 residues long. The CDR3 DNA is TGTGCCAGCAGTTTGGCCCCCGACAGGGGCACTGAAGCTTTCTTT. Translating gives CASSLAPDRGTEAFF.

The CDR3, as DNA: TGCGCCAGCAGTAGCGGGAGGATTGGCTACGAGCAGTACTTC. Residues: CASSSGRIGYEQYF. The gene calls are TRBV10-2 and TRBJ2-7, with 9 bases aligning to TRBD2. Germline CDR1 WSHSY, CDR2 SAAADI. The CDR3 has 14 amino acids. V lost 5 bases, J lost 3 bases, and 5 bases stayed unmatched.

The chain recombines TRBV7-6 with TRBJ2-5, with D unresolved. Trimming cost V 2 bases and J 2 bases, with 6 bases left between them. There are 13 residues in the CDR3. Germline V gene data show CDR1 as SGHVS and CDR2 as FNYEAQ. The CDR3 coding sequence is TGTGCCAGCAGCTTATGGCAGCAAGAGACCCAGTACTTC. Translating it yields CASSLWQQETQYF. Full variable domain (rest looked up from reference TRBV7-6 and TRBJ2-5): GAGVSQSPRYKVTKRGQDVALRCDPISGHVSLYWYRQALGQGPEFLTYFNYEAQQDKSGLPNDRFSAERPEGSISTLTIQRTEQRDSAMYRCASSLWQQETQYFGPGTRLLVL.

This clone showed up just a few times. The chain recombines TRBV3-1 (or the pseudogene TRBV3-2) with TRBJ2-1, with 7 bases matching TRBD1. From germline, CDR1 is LGHDT and CDR2 YNNKEL (reference sequence). Trimming cost V 4 bases and J 7 bases; bases outside gene matches: 7. This CDR3 has 14 residues. CDR3 sequence: CASSRQGTINEQFF. The CDR3 DNA reads as TGTGCCAGCAGCCGACAGGGAACTATAAATGAGCAGTTCTTC.

The chain combines TRBV5-1 with TRBJ2-3; 10 bases fit TRBD2. The CDR3 consists of 17 residues. Germline V lookup: CDR1 SGHRS, CDR2 YFSETQ. With 1 base clipped from V and 6 bases from J, the junction kept 11 bases outside the gene matches. As DNA, the CDR3 is TGCGCCAGCAGCTTGTACTCTAGCGGGGGAACGTCCGATACGCAGTATTTT. This codes for CASSLYSSGGTSDTQYF.

The count of this clone is one. This sequence joins TRBV6-5 and TRBJ1-1; possible D gene TRBD1, 5 bases. In germline, CDR1 is MNHEY, CDR2 SVGAGI. The CDR3 consists of 14 residues. Trimming took 6 bases from V and 4 from J, leaving 15 bases between them. In nucleotides, the CDR3 is TGTGCCAGCAGCCCCCCGGGGGGAAGCACTGAAGCTTTCTTT. This sequence encodes CASSPPGGSTEAFF.

The chain combines TRBV15 with TRBJ1-3; 7 positions match TRBD1. From germline, CDR1 is LNHNV and CDR2 YYDKDF (reference sequence). The V and J ends lost 5 bases and 2 bases, in that order; junction bases with no gene match: 6. The CDR3 sequence is 15 residues long. For the CDR3, the DNA is TGTGCCACCAGCCACCAACAGGGGACTGGAAACACCATATATTTT. Translated, it gives CATSHQQGTGNTIYF.

The chain has TRBV19 and TRBJ2-7, with 7 bases matching TRBD2. CDR3 size: 13 residues. The germline V gene encodes CDR1 LNHDA and CDR2 SQIVND (reference sequence). V shed 7 bases and J 2 bases; nucleotides not matched to a gene: 5. The CDR3 DNA is TGTGCCAGTACTACGGGAGGAACCTACGAGCAGTACTTC. Translated: CASTTGGTYEQYF.

The gene calls are TRBV3-1 (or the pseudogene TRBV3-2) and TRBJ2-2; the D gene is possibly TRBD1 (6 bases). This CDR3 comprises 16 residues. The V gene lost 3 bases and the J gene lost 5 bases, with 16 bases spanning the gap. Germline V CDR1 and CDR2: LGHDT, YNNKEL (reference sequence). The CDR3 coding sequence is TGTGCCAGCAGCCAGAATGGACAGAGAGGGACCGGGGAGCTGTTTTTT. Translated: CASSQNGQRGTGELFF.

This clone was recorded only once. This chain joins TRBV5-1 and TRBJ2-5; 7 bases are a match to TRBD1. The V gene end was trimmed by 0 bases and the J gene end by 4 bases; junction bases not matched to a gene: 3. The germline CDR1 and CDR2 sequences are SGHRS and YFSETQ. The CDR3 covers 14 residues. CDR3 DNA: TGCGCCAGCAGCTTGGCAACAGGGGTAGAGACCCAGTACTTC. This translates into CASSLATGVETQYF.

This chain connects TRBV11-2 to TRBJ2-7; no clear D gene. From germline, CDR1 is SGHAT and CDR2 FQNNGV. CDR3 length equals 11 residues. Trimming shortened V by 5 bases and J by 2 bases, and 4 bases separated the two germline ends. The CDR3 nucleotides read TGTGCCAGCAGCGCGACCTACGAGCAGTACTTC. It translates to CASSATYEQYF.

The V and J genes are TRBV7-9 and TRBJ1-1, with 9 positions matching TRBD1. J was trimmed by 1 base and V by 5 bases; bases with no gene match: 5. Germline values: CDR1 SEHNR, CDR2 FQNEAQ (reference sequence). This CDR3 has 15 amino acids. The CDR3 region has the DNA TGTGCCAGCAGCGCCGACAGGGGGGCGAACACTGAAGCTTTCTTT. It encodes CASSADRGANTEAFF.

This chain links TRBV5-6 with TRBJ1-2; a possible D gene is TRBD1 (5 bases). Germline V gene data show CDR1 as SGHDT and CDR2 as YYEEEE. The CDR3 sequence is 14 residues long. V was clipped by 2 bases and J by 8 bases, with 16 bases between them. The CDR3 DNA is TGTGCCAGCAGCTTTCGCTGGGGCGTGGAAGGCTACACCTTC. It codes for CASSFRWGVEGYTF.

CDR3 DNA: TGCAGTGCTAGTACCACAGCAACCTATGGCTACACCTTC. Translated: CSASTTATYGYTF. The J gene is TRBJ1-2, the V gene TRBV20-1; D uncertain. The CDR3 contains 13 residues. The V gene lost 3 bases and the J gene lost 4 bases, with 12 bases spanning the gap. Germline loops: CDR1 DFQATT, CDR2 SNEGSKA (reference sequence).

Remarks on this clone: The same CDR3 can be traced to other DNA sequences in this sample. CDR3 DNA sequence: TGCGCCAGCAGCTTGGGTGGGAGGGCCATCGGGGAGCTGTTTTTT. Its protein product is CASSLGGRAIGELFF. V gene TRBV5-1 combines with J gene TRBJ2-2; TRBD2 matches at 7 bases. CDR3 size: 15 residues. The V segment lost 0 bases and the J segment 7 bases; nucleotides outside the gene matches: 6. Per germline, CDR1 SGHRS and CDR2 YFSETQ.

This rearrangement joins TRBV3-1 (or the pseudogene TRBV3-2) to TRBJ2-7, with TRBD1 as a possible D gene (5 bases). This CDR3 has 15 residues. Germline CDR1 LGHDT, CDR2 YNNKEL (reference sequence). Deletions cut 0 bases from V and 2 bases from J, with 11 bases between. This CDR3 is CASSQDRASTYEQYF. CDR3 coding DNA: TGTGCCAGCAGCCAAGACAGGGCTTCTACCTACGAGCAGTACTTC.

The gene calls are TRBV5-1 and TRBJ2-6, with D possibly matching TRBD2 (5 bases). Germline lookup yields CDR1 SGHRS and CDR2 YFSETQ. The CDR3 is 15 amino acids. V was clipped by 4 bases and J by 0 bases, with 8 bases between them. CDR3 sequence reads: CASSLGSSGANVLTF. The CDR3 region has the DNA TGCGCCAGCAGCCTAGGGAGCTCTGGGGCCAACGTCCTGACTTTC.

The rearrangement links TRBV27 to TRBJ2-5, with TRBD1 matching over 9 bases. This CDR3 is built from 15 residues. Germline values: CDR1 MNHEY, CDR2 SMNVEV (reference sequence). J gave up 1 base and V 4 bases, and 4 bases lay outside the gene matches. In DNA, the CDR3 is TGTGCCAGCAGTTCCCTGGACAGGGGCCAAGAGACCCAGTACTTC. This encodes CASSSLDRGQETQYF.

This clone was seen a few times. V is TRBV4-3 and J is TRBJ2-1; D may be TRBD2 (6 bases). V gave up 4 bases and J gave up 6 bases, with 19 bases separating them. Germline-derived CDR1 and CDR2 are LGHNA and YSLEER. The CDR3 extends over 16 amino acids. The CDR3 sequence is CASSRNLLASSNEQFF. The CDR3 nucleotides are TGCGCCAGCAGCCGGAACTTGCTAGCGTCTTCCAATGAGCAGTTCTTC.

This rearrangement joins TRBV19 to TRBJ1-2; D call uncertain. Germline values: CDR1 LNHDA, CDR2 SQIVND (reference sequence). Trimming took 0 bases from V and 2 from J, leaving 7 bases between them. The CDR3 length is 14 residues. The CDR3, as DNA: TGTGCCAGTAGTATAGATCGGGTAAACTATGGCTACACCTTC. This translates into CASSIDRVNYGYTF.

The CDR3 DNA sequence: TGTGCCAGCAGTATGGAACAGGGTAGGAATCAGCCCCAGCATTTT. It is translated as CASSMEQGRNQPQHF. The genes are TRBV2 and TRBJ1-5, with a possible D match to TRBD1 (6 bases). This CDR3 contains 15 residues. Germline V gives CDR1 SNHLY, CDR2 FYNNEI. V was clipped by 5 bases and J by 4 bases, with 15 bases between them.

The chain recombines TRBV7-8 with TRBJ2-2; TRBD1 aligns across 9 bases. V was pared by 5 bases and J by 6 bases, with 10 bases of the junction left unmatched. There are 16 residues in the CDR3. Germline V gene data show CDR1 as SGHVS and CDR2 as FQNEAQ. This CDR3 is CASSLRDRVAPGELFF. DNA for the CDR3: TGTGCCAGCAGCCTCCGGGACAGGGTAGCACCCGGGGAGCTGTTTTTT.

The rearrangement uses TRBV19 and TRBJ2-1; 8 bases agree with TRBD2. This CDR3 contains 14 residues. Germline V lookup: CDR1 LNHDA, CDR2 SQIVND (reference sequence). J lost 4 bases, V lost 4 bases, and 3 bases had no gene match. This CDR3 is CASSSLAGYNEQFF. The DNA for the CDR3 is TGTGCCAGTAGTAGTCTAGCGGGTTACAATGAGCAGTTCTTC.

V is TRBV27 and J is TRBJ1-2; D perhaps matches TRBD1 (5 bases). The CDR3 has 13 amino acids. V gave up 6 bases and J gave up 2 bases, with 10 bases separating them. The V gene's germline CDR1 is MNHEY and CDR2 SMNVEV (reference sequence). The DNA of the CDR3 is TGTGCCAGCAGAGTGACAGTGAACTATGGCTACACCTTC. Its protein product is CASRVTVNYGYTF.

This clone came up a few times. The CDR3 reads CASSQADREADGYTF. In nucleotides, the CDR3 is TGCGCCAGCAGCCAAGCGGACAGGGAGGCGGATGGCTACACCTTC. V is TRBV4-1 and J is TRBJ1-2; 8 bases are shared with TRBD1. After removal of 1 base from V and 6 bases from J, the junction contained 7 bases not matched to a gene. CDR1 is MGHRA and CDR2 is YSYEKL in the germline V gene. This CDR3 region has 15 residues.